These 10 T cell receptor beta chains originate from one sample sequenced in a study of regulatory T cells in long-lasting Graves disease. Time point of the sample: newly diagnosed GD, antithyroid drugs for less than 3 months. TCR sequences were obtained from RNA taken from PBMCs. Both iRepertoire HTBI primers and Arm-PCR of CDR3 regions were used to build the TCR beta libraries. TCRdb used MiXCR to reprocess the multiplex PCR reads, holding one entry per CDR3 protein. The sample shows roughly 400,000 distinct CDR3 sequences, around 16% of them seen only once. The same data also contributed to another study, on T cells in Graves' hyperthyroidism and ophthalmopathy.

Sequencing was performed on peripheral blood mononuclear cells (PBMCs), taken at new diagnosis, from a patient treated with antithyroid drugs. The origin of the receptors is a woman aged 40 to 50 with Graves disease.

The CDR3 protein is CASSYLFGGHTF. The CDR3 DNA reads as TGTGCCAGCAGTTACCTCTTTGGCGGCCACACCTTC. This chain links TRBV28 with TRBJ1-2; no reliable D call. This CDR3 contains 12 residues. Trimming pared 4 bases from V and 12 bases from J, leaving 15 bases between. The V gene's germline CDR1 is MDHEN and CDR2 SYDVKM.

This clonotype showed up just a few times. The gene calls are TRBV4-1 and TRBJ1-3; no clear D gene. Germline V gene lookup returns CDR1 MGHRA and CDR2 YSYEKL. The CDR3 loop spans 16 amino acids. V lost 4 bases and J 2 bases, leaving 15 bases between the germline ends. The CDR3 spells CASSPPSAGTGNTIYF. CDR3 DNA: TGCGCCAGCAGCCCACCGTCGGCGGGCACTGGAAACACCATATATTTT.

A note on this clonotype: It may be a read error: a sequence one base away is much more abundant. This sequence joins TRBV20-1 and TRBJ2-7; D may correspond to TRBD1 or TRBD2 (5 bases each). Germline V CDR1 and CDR2: DFQATT, SNEGSKA (reference sequence). The ends were cut back, 8 bases at V and 5 bases at J, with 13 bases in the middle. The length of the CDR3 is 11 residues. The CDR3 loop is CSPQQEDEQYF. Here the CDR3 DNA reads TGCAGTCCTCAACAGGAGGACGAGCAGTACTTC.

V and J are TRBV15 and TRBJ2-2, with D possibly matching TRBD2 (5 bases). Germline CDR1 and CDR2: LNHNV and YYDKDF (reference sequence). The V end was cut by 0 bases, the J end by 4 bases, with 15 bases between. The CDR3 runs 17 residues. This CDR3 is CATSRDLVGESTGELFF. For the CDR3, the DNA is TGTGCCACCAGCAGAGATCTTGTGGGAGAGTCCACCGGGGAGCTGTTTTTT.

This clonotype was counted at least ten times. The chain has TRBV20-1 and TRBJ2-7; D possibly corresponds to TRBD1 (5 bases). Germline lookup yields CDR1 DFQATT and CDR2 SNEGSKA (reference sequence). Trimming took 3 bases from V and 0 from J, leaving 9 bases between them. The CDR3 runs 13 residues. The CDR3 here is CSARSGSSYEQYF. CDR3 in DNA: TGCAGTGCTAGGTCAGGGTCCTCCTACGAGCAGTACTTC.

The gene calls are TRBV28 and TRBJ1-2; D is undetermined. Trimming took off 8 bases at V and 4 bases at J, with 11 bases between the two ends. The CDR3 has 12 residues. From germline, CDR1 is MDHEN and CDR2 SYDVKM. The CDR3 protein is CASGSGIYGYTF. The CDR3 bases are TGTGCCAGCGGATCAGGCATCTATGGCTACACCTTC.

This clonotype was counted at least ten times. At one boundary the junction diverges from the germline segment, which might be a read error. The gene calls are TRBV28 and TRBJ1-2; TRBD1 aligns across 11 bases. Germline V gene sequence: CDR1 MDHEN, CDR2 SYDVKM. CDR3 length equals 13 residues. The CDR3 DNA follows: TGTGCCAGCAGTTTTGGGGACAGGGGGTCGGCAGACTTC. Its translation: CASSFGDRGSADF.

The sample holds many counts of this clonotype. This chain connects TRBV7-2 to TRBJ1-4; D is unresolved. V was shortened by 1 base and J by 8 bases, with 17 bases between the two germline ends. This CDR3 region has 16 residues. CDR1 is SGHTA, CDR2 FQGNSA, per germline. The CDR3 DNA sequence: TGTGCCAGCAGCTTAGGTCAGACGATGGAATGGGAAAAACTGTTTTTT. It specifies CASSLGQTMEWEKLFF.

The chain recombines TRBV27 with TRBJ1-6; the D gene is possibly TRBD1 (5 bases). Per germline, CDR1 MNHEY and CDR2 SMNVEV (reference sequence). The V gene lost 3 bases and the J gene lost 0 bases, with 15 bases spanning the gap. The CDR3 totals 18 residues. Here the CDR3 DNA reads TGTGCCAGCAGTTTTTTCGGGGCAGGGAGCTCCTATAATTCACCCCTCCACTTT. Amino acids: CASSFFGAGSSYNSPLHF.

This clonotype was detected many times. The CDR3 DNA reads TGTGCCAGCAGCTTAGATCTGGGGCTAGCGGGTAAAGAGACCCAGTACTTC. The encoded protein is CASSLDLGLAGKETQYF. This chain joins TRBV11-3 and TRBJ2-5; 8 bases fit TRBD2. Germline CDR1 reads SGHNT; CDR2 reads YENEEA. Trimming cost V 0 bases and J 3 bases; bases outside gene matches: 9. This CDR3 has 17 amino acids.